What follows are 32 T cell receptor beta chains derived from one specimen sequenced in a study of cytomegalovirus exposure and HLA in healthy donors. Researchers ran the PCR with 60 Vbeta and 13 Jbeta primers. Clones were sequenced by immunoSEQ multiplex PCR, and TCRdb holds only the in-frame ones, with some missing. The table lists about 77,000 clones, roughly four fifths of them singletons, with around 4.5% in the top ten. The sample consisted of PBMCs. The receptor source for this set is a middle-aged man in good health and CMV-seronegative.

The chain recombines TRBV6-1 with TRBJ1-5; tentative D call: TRBD1 (5 bases). Trimming removed 1 base from V and 4 bases from J, with 5 bases in between. CDR3 length: 13 residues. Germline V lookup: CDR1 MNHNS, CDR2 SASEGT. CDR3 DNA: TGTGCCAGCAGTGAAGGACAGAATCAGCCCCAGCATTTT. This sequence encodes CASSEGQNQPQHF.

This clone was observed a single time. The CDR3 loop is CASSQDLVGSYYEQYF. DNA for the CDR3: TGCGCCAGCAGCCAAGATCTTGTCGGGAGTTACTACGAGCAGTACTTC. V is TRBV4-3 and J is TRBJ2-7, with a tentative D call TRBD2 (6 bases). The V gene lost 0 bases and the J gene lost 3 bases, with 15 bases spanning the gap. The germline CDR1 and CDR2 sequences are LGHNA and YSLEER. The CDR3 totals 16 residues.

The chain uses TRBV19 and TRBJ1-1; D gene unclear. This CDR3 comprises 13 residues. In germline, CDR1 is LNHDA, CDR2 SQIVND (reference sequence). The V gene lost 4 bases and the J gene lost 5 bases, with 11 bases spanning the gap. CDR3 nucleotides: TGTGCCAGTAGTACCCTGACGGGGACTGAAGCTTTCTTT. Amino acids: CASSTLTGTEAFF.

This rearrangement joins TRBV4-3 to TRBJ2-5; 8 bases are a match to TRBD2. The closer fit of TRBJ2-7 to the DNA end suggests the J call may be wrong. The germline V gene encodes CDR1 LGHNA and CDR2 YSLEER. The CDR3 spans 14 residues. The CDR3 DNA sequence: TGCGCCAGCAGCCCAAACAGCGGGAGCTACGAGCAGTACTTC. Translated: CASSPNSGSYEQYF.

This chain links TRBV9 with TRBJ2-1, with 7 bases matching TRBD2. Germline values: CDR1 SGDLS, CDR2 YYNGEE. The CDR3 runs 15 residues. Trimming removed 0 bases from V and 5 bases from J; junction bases left unmatched: 5. CDR3 sequence reads: CASSVDTSAHNEQFF. The CDR3 bases are TGTGCCAGCAGCGTAGATACTAGCGCCCACAATGAGCAGTTCTTC. Filled out from reference TRBV9 and TRBJ2-1, the complete variable domain reads DSGVTQTPKHLITATGQRVTLRCSPRSGDLSVYWYQQSLDQGLQFLIQYYNGEERAKGNILERFSAQQFPDLHSELNLSSLELGDSALYFCASSVDTSAHNEQFFGPGTRLTVL.

The V call is TRBV6-6, the J call TRBJ2-7; 9 nucleotides agree with TRBD2. The CDR3 is 14 amino acids. With 4 bases clipped from V and 4 bases from J, the junction kept 5 bases outside the gene matches. CDR1 and CDR2 from the germline V gene are MNHNY and SVGAGI (reference sequence). CDR3 protein: CASSFSGSSYEQYF. The CDR3 nucleotides read TGTGCCAGCAGTTTTAGCGGGAGTAGTTACGAGCAGTACTTC.

The chain recombines TRBV28 with TRBJ2-1; 8 nucleotides line up with TRBD2. Germline loops: CDR1 MDHEN, CDR2 SYDVKM. Trimming took 7 bases from V and 10 from J; bases not matched to a gene: 18. CDR3 length: 16 amino acids. Here the CDR3 DNA reads TGTGCCAGCAACCCGGGGGGGGCAGCGTCGGTTCGGGAGCAGTTCTTC. Its protein is CASNPGGAASVREQFF.

The chain links TRBV13 to TRBJ2-1; 9 nucleotides agree with TRBD2. The CDR3 loop spans 21 amino acids. Germline V gene sequence: CDR1 PRHDT, CDR2 FYEKMQ (reference sequence). V lost 3 bases and J lost 7; bases outside the gene matches: 25. The CDR3 loop is CASSFLTRLNLGLAGTNEQFF. The CDR3 DNA reads as TGTGCCAGCAGCTTTTTAACAAGGCTTAATCTTGGGCTAGCGGGGACGAATGAGCAGTTCTTC.

About this clone: The conserved phenylalanine or tryptophan is not found at the CDR3 terminus, so this likely reflects a read error. The gene calls are TRBV2 and TRBJ1-1, with 7 nucleotides matching TRBD1. V gave up 3 bases and J gave up 0 bases; unmatched junction bases: 13. From germline, CDR1 is SNHLY and CDR2 FYNNEI. This CDR3 is built from 18 residues. The CDR3 reads CASSDRQGPLVMNTEAFL. The DNA for the CDR3 is TGTGCCAGCAGTGATAGACAGGGTCCCTTAGTCATGAACACTGAAGCTTTCCTT.

This rearrangement joins TRBV27 to TRBJ1-1; D may be TRBD1 (5 bases). Trimming stripped 7 bases from V and 7 bases from J, with 13 bases between. CDR1 is MNHEY, CDR2 SMNVEV, per germline (reference sequence). The CDR3 is 12 amino acids. The CDR3 spells CASTRGTGEAFF. The CDR3 DNA reads as TGTGCCAGCACCCGAGGGACTGGTGAAGCTTTCTTT.

The chain uses TRBV19 and TRBJ1-1, with TRBD1 as a possible D gene (5 bases). The CDR3 totals 11 residues. Trimming left V 6 bases short and J 5 bases short, with 7 bases between. In germline, CDR1 is LNHDA, CDR2 SQIVND (reference sequence). As DNA, the CDR3 is TGTGCCAGTAGACACAGGACTGAAGCTTTCTTT. This codes for CASRHRTEAFF.

The chain couples TRBV6-5 to TRBJ2-7, with 7 bases matching TRBD2. The CDR3 consists of 14 residues. The germline V gene has CDR1 MNHEY and CDR2 SVGAGI. V shed 6 bases, J shed 6 bases, and the junction held 11 bases outside the gene matches. As DNA, the CDR3 is TGTGCCAGCAGAAGTGGGGGGGTAGTGGCCGAGCAGTACTTC. Its translation is CASRSGGVVAEQYF.

The chain couples TRBV9 to TRBJ2-6; 10 bases are shared with TRBD1. Losses at the gene ends were 0 bases for V and 2 bases for J; bases not matched to a gene: 5. Germline V lookup: CDR1 SGDLS, CDR2 YYNGEE. The CDR3 has 18 amino acids. In nucleotides, the CDR3 is TGTGCCAGCAGCGTAGAGGGACAGGGGAGAACTGGGGCCAACGTCCTGACTTTC. This codes for CASSVEGQGRTGANVLTF.

The CDR3 coding sequence is TGTGCCAGCAGCGTAGGGCCGGGACAGGTTGGATGGGGTTCACTAGCGGGAGAGGACTACGAGCAGTACTTC. It is translated as CASSVGPGQVGWGSLAGEDYEQYF. J is TRBJ2-7 and V is TRBV9, with 11 bases identical to TRBD2. The CDR3 contains 24 residues. The trim removed 0 bases at V and 3 bases at J, leaving 29 bases unmatched. Germline loops: CDR1 SGDLS, CDR2 YYNGEE. Drawing the rest from reference TRBV9 and TRBJ2-7, the complete variable domain is DSGVTQTPKHLITATGQRVTLRCSPRSGDLSVYWYQQSLDQGLQFLIQYYNGEERAKGNILERFSAQQFPDLHSELNLSSLELGDSALYFCASSVGPGQVGWGSLAGEDYEQYFGPGTRLTVT.

This clone showed up just once. This CDR3 reads CASSLAVLAGQTDTQYF. The CDR3 DNA is TGCGCCAGCAGCTTGGCCGTACTAGCGGGTCAGACAGATACGCAGTATTTT. V gene TRBV5-1 combines with J gene TRBJ2-3; 9 bases are shared with TRBD2. V shed 0 bases and J 3 bases; nucleotides not matched to a gene: 8. Germline assignment: CDR1 SGHRS and CDR2 YFSETQ. CDR3 size: 17 residues.

This chain uses TRBV7-9 with TRBJ2-2; 9 bases are shared with TRBD1. V lost 5 bases and J lost 6; bases outside the gene matches: 10. The germline V gene encodes CDR1 SEHNR and CDR2 FQNEAQ (reference sequence). The CDR3 has 16 amino acids. The CDR3: CASSPPGQGRPGELFF. Written as DNA, the CDR3 is TGTGCCAGCAGCCCACCGGGACAGGGTCGGCCCGGGGAGCTGTTTTTT.

This clone was counted only a few times. The chain carries TRBV5-1 and TRBJ2-3; D is perhaps TRBD2 (5 bases). The CDR3 has 14 residues. V was cut by 3 bases and J by 2 bases, with 10 bases left in between. The germline CDR1 and CDR2 sequences are SGHRS and YFSETQ. The CDR3 DNA is TGCGCCAGCAGCTCAGCGGATACCACAGATACGCAGTATTTT. This gives the protein CASSSADTTDTQYF.

The J gene is TRBJ1-4, the V gene TRBV20-1; D remains unclear. This CDR3 region has 10 residues. Trimming stripped 6 bases from V and 8 bases from J, with 7 bases between. Germline V gene lookup returns CDR1 DFQATT and CDR2 SNEGSKA (reference sequence). CDR3 loop: CSAPGEKLFF. The CDR3 bases are TGCAGTGCCCCGGGGGAAAAACTGTTTTTT.

The sample holds a few counts of this clone. V gene TRBV11-2 combines with J gene TRBJ2-7; a weak D match, TRBD1 (5 bases). This CDR3 region has 15 residues. The V and J ends lost 1 base and 1 base respectively, with 11 bases between them. Germline-derived CDR1 and CDR2 are SGHAT and FQNNGV. Here the CDR3 DNA reads TGTGCCAGCAGCTTAGGGGCAGGGCCTTCCTACGAGCAGTACTTC. Its protein product is CASSLGAGPSYEQYF.

V gene TRBV30 combines with J gene TRBJ1-2, with D uncertain. The CDR3 has 13 amino acids. The V and J ends lost 1 base and 1 base respectively, with 7 bases between them. CDR1 and CDR2 (germline): GTSNPN, SVGIG (reference sequence). CDR3 residues: CAWSETRNYGYTF. CDR3 nucleotides: TGTGCCTGGAGTGAGACACGTAACTATGGCTACACCTTC. Looking up the rest from reference TRBV30 and TRBJ1-2 gives the full variable domain: SQTIHQWPATLVQPVGSPLSLECTVEGTSNPNLYWYRQAAGRGLQLLFYSVGIGQISSEVPQNLSASRPQDRQFILSSKKLLLSDSGFYLCAWSETRNYGYTFGSGTRLTVV.

J is TRBJ1-5 and V is TRBV28, with a possible D match to TRBD1 (5 bases). Germline V lookup: CDR1 MDHEN, CDR2 SYDVKM. The CDR3 runs to 16 residues. V was cut by 6 bases and J by 11 bases, with 26 bases left in between. The CDR3 loop reads CASRQFTGNQKGSQHF. DNA of the CDR3: TGTGCCAGCAGGCAATTTACAGGTAATCAAAAGGGATCCCAGCATTTT.

The gene calls are TRBV2 and TRBJ1-6; 10 bases are shared with TRBD1. Losses at the gene ends were 7 bases for V and 10 bases for J; bases not matched to a gene: 7. CDR3 length: 14 amino acids. Germline values: CDR1 SNHLY, CDR2 FYNNEI. The CDR3 DNA reads TGTGCCAGCAACCGGGACAGGGGTGGCTCACCCCTCCACTTT. Amino acid sequence: CASNRDRGGSPLHF. Combining the CDR3 with reference TRBV2 and TRBJ1-6 gives the whole variable domain EPEVTQTPSHQVTQMGQEVILRCVPISNHLYFYWYRQILGQKVEFLVSFYNNEISEKSEIFDDQFSVERPDGSNFTLKIRSTKLEDSAMYFCASNRDRGGSPLHFGNGTRLTVT.

This clone was seen only once. J is TRBJ1-5 and V is TRBV19, with TRBD1 as a possible D gene (5 bases). In germline, CDR1 is LNHDA, CDR2 SQIVND (reference sequence). The CDR3 is 15 residues long. Trimming took off 0 bases at V and 4 bases at J, with 10 bases between the two ends. Here the CDR3 reads CASSIEGQGNQPQHF. CDR3 DNA sequence: TGTGCCAGTAGTATAGAAGGGCAGGGTAATCAGCCCCAGCATTTT.

The chain is built from TRBV18 and TRBJ1-2; no reliable D call. Trimming removed 2 bases from V and 2 bases from J, with 6 bases in between. The CDR3 runs to 13 residues. Germline loops: CDR1 KGHSH, CDR2 LQKENI. CDR3 amino acids: CASSPGRNYGYTF. The CDR3 region has the DNA TGTGCCAGCTCACCAGGTCGGAACTATGGCTACACCTTC.

In its sample, this clone was seen once. The chain uses TRBV27 and TRBJ1-2, with D perhaps matching TRBD1 (6 bases). The V gene's germline CDR1 is MNHEY and CDR2 SMNVEV (reference sequence). The CDR3 is 14 amino acids. Trimming shortened V by 5 bases and J by 5 bases, and 15 bases separated the two germline ends. The CDR3 coding sequence is TGTGCCAGCAGTCCACCACAGGGAATATATGGCTACACCTTC. Its translation: CASSPPQGIYGYTF.

This chain connects TRBV12-5 to TRBJ2-7, with D possibly TRBD1 on 8 matching bases. The length of the CDR3 is 13 residues. Looked up from germline, CDR1 is LGHNT and CDR2 is FRNRAP. V gave up 5 bases and J gave up 7 bases, with 15 bases separating them. CDR3 nucleotide sequence: TGTGCTAGTGGTCTACAGGGGGGGAGTGAGCAGTACTTC. Protein product: CASGLQGGSEQYF.

Concerning this clone: The junction departs from the called germline gene at one end, perhaps through a read error. Other DNA sequences in the same sample also yield this CDR3. This chain joins TRBV7-3 and TRBJ2-7, with D perhaps TRBD2 (5 bases). The CDR3 is 14 amino acids. CDR1 and CDR2 from the germline V gene are SGHTA and FQGTGA. The CDR3 DNA reads as TGTGCCAGCAGCCCCAGCGGAAGCTCCTACGAACAGTACTTC. Encoded protein: CASSPSGSSYEQYF.

The V gene is TRBV4-2, the J gene TRBJ2-2, with D tentatively TRBD1 (5 bases). The J call could be wrong; TRBJ1-3 is a better fit for the DNA end. The CDR3 spans 17 residues. Germline V CDR1 and CDR2: LGHNA, YNFKEQ. The CDR3 DNA follows: TGTGCCAGCAGCCCCACCGGAGGAGGGACCTCTGGAAACACCATATATTTT. It yields the protein CASSPTGGGTSGNTIYF.

The V gene is TRBV28, the J gene TRBJ1-1; weak D call: TRBD1 (6 bases). Trimming removed 4 bases at V and 0 bases at J, with 9 bases between. Germline loops: CDR1 MDHEN, CDR2 SYDVKM. The CDR3 contains 14 residues. This CDR3 reads CASSSHRVNTEAFF. DNA for the CDR3: TGTGCCAGCAGTTCCCACAGGGTGAACACTGAAGCTTTCTTT.

The V and J genes are TRBV28 and TRBJ2-7; 7 positions match TRBD1. Looked up from germline, CDR1 is MDHEN and CDR2 is SYDVKM. Losses at the gene ends were 3 bases for V and 5 bases for J; bases not matched to a gene: 10. CDR3 length: 15 residues. The CDR3 DNA is TGTGCCAGCAGTTTCAAGCCCAAACAGGGGAACGAGCAGTACTTC. Its translation: CASSFKPKQGNEQYF.

This chain connects TRBV7-6 to TRBJ2-7, with TRBD2 as a possible D gene (6 bases). The CDR3 extends over 18 amino acids. V gave up 1 base and J gave up 0 bases, with 19 bases separating them. Germline CDR1 is SGHVS and CDR2 is FNYEAQ. The CDR3 bases are TGTGCCAGCAGCTTAGTCTTGGCGGGGCCCCTTAGCTCCTACGAGCAGTACTTC. Encoded protein: CASSLVLAGPLSSYEQYF.

CDR3 nucleotides: TGTGCCATCAGTGAGTCCCGGGGCAGGGGGCAGGATGGCTACACCTTC. Translating gives CAISESRGRGQDGYTF. The rearrangement joins TRBV10-3 to TRBJ1-2; TRBD1 matches 8 bases. Germline values: CDR1 ENHRY, CDR2 SYGVKD. This CDR3 has 16 residues. V lost 0 bases and J lost 6; bases outside the gene matches: 9.